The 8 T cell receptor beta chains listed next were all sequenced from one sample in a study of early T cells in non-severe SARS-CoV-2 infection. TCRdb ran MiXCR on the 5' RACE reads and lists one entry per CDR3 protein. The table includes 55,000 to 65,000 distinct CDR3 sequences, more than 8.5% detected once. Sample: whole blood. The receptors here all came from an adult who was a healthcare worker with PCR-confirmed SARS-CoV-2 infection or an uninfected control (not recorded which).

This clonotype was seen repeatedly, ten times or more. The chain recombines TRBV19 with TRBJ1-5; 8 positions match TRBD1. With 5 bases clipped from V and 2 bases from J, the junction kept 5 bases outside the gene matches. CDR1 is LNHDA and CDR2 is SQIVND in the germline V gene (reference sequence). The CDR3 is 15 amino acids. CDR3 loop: CASSSPGQGNQPQHF. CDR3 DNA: TGTGCCAGTAGTTCGCCGGGACAGGGCAATCAGCCCCAGCATTTT.

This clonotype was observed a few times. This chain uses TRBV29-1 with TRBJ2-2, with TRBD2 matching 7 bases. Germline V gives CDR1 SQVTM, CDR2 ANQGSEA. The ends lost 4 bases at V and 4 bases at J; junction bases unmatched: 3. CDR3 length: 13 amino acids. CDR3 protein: CSVVGGGTGELFF. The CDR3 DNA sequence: TGCAGCGTTGTCGGCGGGGGCACCGGGGAGCTGTTTTTT.

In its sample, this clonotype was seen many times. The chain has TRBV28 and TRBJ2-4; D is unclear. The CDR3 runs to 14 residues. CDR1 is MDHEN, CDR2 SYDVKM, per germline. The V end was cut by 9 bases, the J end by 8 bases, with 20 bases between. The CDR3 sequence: CASRMSLPADIQYF. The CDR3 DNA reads TGTGCCAGTCGTATGAGCCTTCCGGCGGACATTCAGTACTTC.

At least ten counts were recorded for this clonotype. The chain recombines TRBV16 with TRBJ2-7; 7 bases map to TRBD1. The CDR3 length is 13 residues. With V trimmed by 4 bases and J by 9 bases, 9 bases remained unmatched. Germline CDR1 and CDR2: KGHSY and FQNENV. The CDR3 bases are TGTGCCAGCAGCCCGGGACAGAATTCGGCGCAGTACTTC. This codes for CASSPGQNSAQYF. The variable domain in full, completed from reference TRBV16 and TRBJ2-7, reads GEEVAQTPKHLVRGEGQKAKLYCAPIKGHSYVFWYQQVLKNEFKFLISFQNENVFDETGMPKERFSAKCLPNSPCSLEIQATKLEDSAVYFCASSPGQNSAQYFGPGTRLTVT.

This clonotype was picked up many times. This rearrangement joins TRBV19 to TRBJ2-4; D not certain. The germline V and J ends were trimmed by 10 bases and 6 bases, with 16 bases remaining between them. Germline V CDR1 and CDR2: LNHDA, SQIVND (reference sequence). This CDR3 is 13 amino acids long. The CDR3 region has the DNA TGTGCCACATCCTTCGGCGGATTAAACATTCAGTACTTC. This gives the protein CATSFGGLNIQYF.

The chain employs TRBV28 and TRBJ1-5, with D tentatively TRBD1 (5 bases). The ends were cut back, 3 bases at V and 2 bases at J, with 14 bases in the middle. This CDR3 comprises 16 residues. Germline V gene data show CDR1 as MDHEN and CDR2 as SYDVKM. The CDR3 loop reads CASSFVGREGNQPQHF. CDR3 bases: TGTGCCAGCAGTTTCGTAGGCAGGGAAGGCAATCAGCCCCAGCATTTT.

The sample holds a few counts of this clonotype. As DNA, the CDR3 is TGTGCCAGCAGTTTAAGACAGAATAACTATGGCTACACCTTC. It translates to CASSLRQNNYGYTF. The rearrangement uses TRBV27 and TRBJ1-2; tentative D call: TRBD1 (5 bases). This CDR3 has 14 residues. Trimming removed 2 bases from V and 1 base from J, with 8 bases in between. Germline loops: CDR1 MNHEY, CDR2 SMNVEV (reference sequence).

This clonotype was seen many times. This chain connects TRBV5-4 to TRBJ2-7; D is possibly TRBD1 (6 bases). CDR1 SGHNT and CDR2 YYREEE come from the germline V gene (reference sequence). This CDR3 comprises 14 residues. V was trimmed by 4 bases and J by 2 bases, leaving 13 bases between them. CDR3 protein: CASSRRDTAYEQYF. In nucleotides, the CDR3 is TGTGCCAGCAGCAGACGGGACACCGCCTACGAGCAGTACTTC. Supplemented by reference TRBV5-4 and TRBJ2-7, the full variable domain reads ETGVTQSPTHLIKTRGQQVTLRCSSQSGHNTVSWYQQALGQGPQFIFQYYREEENGRGNFPPRFSGLQFPNYSSELNVNALELDDSALYLCASSRRDTAYEQYFGPGTRLTVT.